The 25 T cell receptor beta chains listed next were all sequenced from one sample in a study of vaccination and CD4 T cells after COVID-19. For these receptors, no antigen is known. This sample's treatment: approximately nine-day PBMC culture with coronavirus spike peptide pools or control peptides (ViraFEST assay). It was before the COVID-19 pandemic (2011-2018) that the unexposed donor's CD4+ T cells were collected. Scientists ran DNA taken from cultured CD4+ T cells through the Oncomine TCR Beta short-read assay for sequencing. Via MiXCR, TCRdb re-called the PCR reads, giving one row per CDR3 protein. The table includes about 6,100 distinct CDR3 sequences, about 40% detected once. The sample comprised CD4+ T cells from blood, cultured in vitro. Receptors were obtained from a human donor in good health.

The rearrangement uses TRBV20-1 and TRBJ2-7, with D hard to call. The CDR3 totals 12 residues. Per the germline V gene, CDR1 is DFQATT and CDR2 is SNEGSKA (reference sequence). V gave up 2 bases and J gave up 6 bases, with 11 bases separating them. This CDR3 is CSARKQLGEQYF. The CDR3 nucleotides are TGCAGTGCTAGAAAACAGTTAGGCGAGCAGTACTTC.

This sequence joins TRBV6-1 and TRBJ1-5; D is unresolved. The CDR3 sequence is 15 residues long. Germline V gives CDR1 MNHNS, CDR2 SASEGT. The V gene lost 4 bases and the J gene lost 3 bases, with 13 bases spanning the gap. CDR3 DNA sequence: TGTGCCAGCAGTGTATCCGGACTCAACAATCAGCCCCAGCATTTT. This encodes CASSVSGLNNQPQHF.

This CDR3 is CSASPLAGYAPDTQYF. CDR3 in DNA: TGCAGTGCCTCACCACTAGCGGGGTACGCACCAGATACGCAGTATTTT. This chain joins TRBV20-1 and TRBJ2-3, with 10 bases that match TRBD2. V lost 6 bases, J lost 4 bases, and 13 bases stayed unmatched. This CDR3 is built from 16 residues. The germline gives CDR1 DFQATT, CDR2 SNEGSKA (reference sequence).

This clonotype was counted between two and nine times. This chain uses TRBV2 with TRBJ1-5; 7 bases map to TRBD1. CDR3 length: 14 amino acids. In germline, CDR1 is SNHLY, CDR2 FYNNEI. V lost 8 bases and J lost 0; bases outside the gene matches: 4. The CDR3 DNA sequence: TGTGCCAGCGGACAGGTTGATAGCAATCAGCCCCAGCATTTT. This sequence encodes CASGQVDSNQPQHF.

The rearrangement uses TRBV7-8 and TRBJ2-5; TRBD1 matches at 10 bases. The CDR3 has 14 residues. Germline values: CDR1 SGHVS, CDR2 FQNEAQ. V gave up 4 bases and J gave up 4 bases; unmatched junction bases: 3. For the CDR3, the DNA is TGTGCCAGCAGCTCCCGGGACAGGGGAGAGACCCAGTACTTC. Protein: CASSSRDRGETQYF.

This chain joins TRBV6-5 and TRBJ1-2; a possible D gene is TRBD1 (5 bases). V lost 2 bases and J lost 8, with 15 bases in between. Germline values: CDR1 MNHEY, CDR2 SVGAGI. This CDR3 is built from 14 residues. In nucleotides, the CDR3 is TGTGCCAGCAGTTACCGGGGCCACTCAGGAGGCTACACCTTC. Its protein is CASSYRGHSGGYTF.

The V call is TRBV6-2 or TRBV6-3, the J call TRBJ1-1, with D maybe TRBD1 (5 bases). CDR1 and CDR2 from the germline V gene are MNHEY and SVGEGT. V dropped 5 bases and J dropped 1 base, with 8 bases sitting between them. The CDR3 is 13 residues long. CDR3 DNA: TGTGCCAGCAGTGAGACAGAGAACACTGAAGCTTTCTTT. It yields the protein CASSETENTEAFF.

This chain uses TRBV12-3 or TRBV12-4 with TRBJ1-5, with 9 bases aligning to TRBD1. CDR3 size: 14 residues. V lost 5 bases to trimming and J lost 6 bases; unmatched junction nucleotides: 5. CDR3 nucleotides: TGTGCCAGCAGTCCCGGGACAGGGAGTCAGCCCCAGCATTTT. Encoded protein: CASSPGTGSQPQHF.

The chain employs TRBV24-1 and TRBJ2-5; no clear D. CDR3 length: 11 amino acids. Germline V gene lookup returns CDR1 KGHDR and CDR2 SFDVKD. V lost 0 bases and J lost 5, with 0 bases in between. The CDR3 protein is CATSDLETQYF. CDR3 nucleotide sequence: TGTGCCACCAGTGATTTGGAGACCCAGTACTTC.

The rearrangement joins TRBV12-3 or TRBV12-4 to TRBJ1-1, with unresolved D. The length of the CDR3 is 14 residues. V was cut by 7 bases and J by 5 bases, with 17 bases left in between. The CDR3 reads CASNSVGESTEAFF. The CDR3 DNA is TGTGCCAGCAATTCTGTGGGTGAAAGTACTGAAGCTTTCTTT.

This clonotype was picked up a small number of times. This chain's CDR3 is CASSRQAHNSPLHF. The CDR3 DNA reads as TGTGCCAGCAGTCGACAGGCACATAATTCACCCCTCCACTTT. The V call is TRBV6-1, the J call TRBJ1-6; possible D gene TRBD1, 6 bases. The germline V gene has CDR1 MNHNS and CDR2 SASEGT. V lost 5 bases, J lost 5 bases, and 10 bases lay in between. The CDR3 has 14 residues.

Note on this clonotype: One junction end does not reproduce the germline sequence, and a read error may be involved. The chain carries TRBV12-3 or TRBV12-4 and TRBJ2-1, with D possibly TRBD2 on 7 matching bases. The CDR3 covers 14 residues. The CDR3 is CASSLGGGPIERFF. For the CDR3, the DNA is TGTGCCAGCAGTTTAGGGGGGGGGCCAATTGAGCGGTTCTTC.

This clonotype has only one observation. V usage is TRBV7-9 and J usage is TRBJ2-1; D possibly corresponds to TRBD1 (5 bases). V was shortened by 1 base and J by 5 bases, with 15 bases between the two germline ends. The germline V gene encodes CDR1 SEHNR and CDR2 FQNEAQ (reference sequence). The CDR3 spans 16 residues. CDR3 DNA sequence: TGTGCCAGCAGCTTAGAGGTCAGGGTCGGCCACAATGAGCAGTTCTTC. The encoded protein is CASSLEVRVGHNEQFF.

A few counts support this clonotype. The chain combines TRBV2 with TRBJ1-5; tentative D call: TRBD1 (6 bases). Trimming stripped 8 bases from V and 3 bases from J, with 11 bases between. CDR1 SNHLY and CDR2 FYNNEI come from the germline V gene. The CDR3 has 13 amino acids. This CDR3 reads CASRGGTNQPQHF. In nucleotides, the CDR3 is TGTGCCAGCCGAGGGGGAACCAATCAGCCCCAGCATTTT.

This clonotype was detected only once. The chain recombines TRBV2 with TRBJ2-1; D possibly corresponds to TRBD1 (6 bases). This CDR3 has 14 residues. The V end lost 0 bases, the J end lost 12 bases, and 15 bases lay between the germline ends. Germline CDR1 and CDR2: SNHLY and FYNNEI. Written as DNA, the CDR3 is TGTGCCAGCAGTGAAGCGAATTGGGGGCCCGGGCAGTTCTTC. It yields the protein CASSEANWGPGQFF.

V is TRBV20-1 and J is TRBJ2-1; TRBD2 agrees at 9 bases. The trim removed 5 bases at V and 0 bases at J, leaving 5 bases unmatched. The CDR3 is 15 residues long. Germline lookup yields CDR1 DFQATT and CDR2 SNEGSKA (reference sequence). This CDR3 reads CSAEAGGSSYNEQFF. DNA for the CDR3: TGCAGTGCTGAAGCGGGGGGCAGCTCCTACAATGAGCAGTTCTTC.

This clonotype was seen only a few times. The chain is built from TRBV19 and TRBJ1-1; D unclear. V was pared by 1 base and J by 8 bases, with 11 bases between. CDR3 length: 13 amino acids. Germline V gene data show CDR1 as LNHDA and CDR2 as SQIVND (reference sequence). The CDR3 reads CASSIGVPLEAFF. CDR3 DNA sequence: TGTGCCAGTAGTATAGGAGTTCCCCTCGAAGCTTTCTTT.

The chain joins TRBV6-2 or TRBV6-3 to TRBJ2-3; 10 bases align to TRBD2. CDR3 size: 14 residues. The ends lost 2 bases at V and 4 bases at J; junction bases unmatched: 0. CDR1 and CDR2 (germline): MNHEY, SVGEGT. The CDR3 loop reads CASSYGTSADTQYF. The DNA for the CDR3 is TGTGCCAGCAGTTACGGGACTAGCGCAGATACGCAGTATTTT.

CDR3 protein: CATLTGATTGELFF. In DNA form, the CDR3 reads TGTGCCACCCTGACAGGGGCGACCACCGGGGAGCTGTTTTTT. The chain combines TRBV12-3 or TRBV12-4 with TRBJ2-2, with 8 bases matching TRBD1. Trimming removed 10 bases from V and 4 bases from J; junction bases left unmatched: 8. This CDR3 region has 14 residues.

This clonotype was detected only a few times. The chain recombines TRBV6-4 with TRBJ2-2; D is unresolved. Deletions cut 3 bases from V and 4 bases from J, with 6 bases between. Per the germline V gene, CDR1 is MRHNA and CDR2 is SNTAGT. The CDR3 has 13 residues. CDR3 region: CASSEGSTGELFF. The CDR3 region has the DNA TGTGCCAGCAGTGAAGGGTCCACCGGGGAGCTGTTTTTT.

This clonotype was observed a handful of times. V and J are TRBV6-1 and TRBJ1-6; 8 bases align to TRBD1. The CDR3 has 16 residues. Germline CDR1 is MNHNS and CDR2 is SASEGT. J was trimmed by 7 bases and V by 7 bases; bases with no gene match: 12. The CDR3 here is CASTNGPTGGNSPLHF. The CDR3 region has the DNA TGTGCCAGCACCAATGGTCCAACAGGGGGGAATTCACCCCTCCACTTT.

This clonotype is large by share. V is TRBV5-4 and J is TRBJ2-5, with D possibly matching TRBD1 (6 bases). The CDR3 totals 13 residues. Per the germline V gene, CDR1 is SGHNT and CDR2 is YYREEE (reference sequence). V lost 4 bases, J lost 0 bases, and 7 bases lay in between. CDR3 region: CASSRDNQETQYF. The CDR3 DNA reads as TGTGCCAGCAGCCGGGACAACCAAGAGACCCAGTACTTC.

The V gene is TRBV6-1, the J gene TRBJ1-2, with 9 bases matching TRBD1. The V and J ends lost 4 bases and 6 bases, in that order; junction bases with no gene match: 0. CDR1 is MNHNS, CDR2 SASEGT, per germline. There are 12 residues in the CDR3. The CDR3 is CASSGTGDGYTF. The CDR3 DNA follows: TGTGCCAGCAGTGGGACAGGGGATGGCTACACCTTC.

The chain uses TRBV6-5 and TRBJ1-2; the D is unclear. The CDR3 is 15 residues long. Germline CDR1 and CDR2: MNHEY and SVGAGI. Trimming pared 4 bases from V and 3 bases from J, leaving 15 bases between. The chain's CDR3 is CASSFRSVGHYGYTF. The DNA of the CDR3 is TGTGCCAGCAGTTTCCGATCCGTCGGACACTATGGCTACACCTTC.

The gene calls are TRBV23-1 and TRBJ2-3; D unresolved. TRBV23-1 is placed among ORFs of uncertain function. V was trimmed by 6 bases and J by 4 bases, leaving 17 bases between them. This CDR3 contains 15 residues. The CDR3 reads CASRINTPGPDTQYF. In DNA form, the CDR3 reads TGCGCCAGCAGAATCAATACTCCGGGTCCAGATACGCAGTATTTT.